This record concerns one T cell receptor beta chain sequence. Its antigen is unidentified. The sample originates from a study of cytomegalovirus exposure and HLA in healthy donors. Study-level results: Previous analysis showed most TCR beta V segments were productive about 90% or about 30% of the time.

Unmatched junction bases numbered 9, after V lost 4 bases and J lost 4 bases. The CDR3 is 17 residues long. Germline V lookup: CDR1 MDHEN, CDR2 SYDVKM. There were likely unrecorded immune exposures, though donors were nominally healthy when sampled. The PCR ran on 60 Vbeta and 13 Jbeta primers. Measured with immunoSEQ multiplex PCR; TCRdb has only the in-frame clones, and not every one. The sample consists of some 110,000 clones, approximately 80% of them appearing once. The clonotype comes from a young woman in good health and CMV-seropositive. The chain carries TRBV28 and TRBJ2-3; TRBD2 aligns across 12 bases. The sample comprised PBMCs. CDR3 protein: CASSSSYLAGGADTQYF. CDR3 nucleotide sequence: TGTGCCAGCAGTTCCTCATATCTAGCGGGAGGGGCAGATACGCAGTATTTT. Full variable domain (remainder filled in from reference TRBV28 and TRBJ2-3): DVKVTQSSRYLVKRTGEKVFLECVQDMDHENMFWYRQDPGLGLRLIYFSYDVKMKEKGDIPEGYSVSREKKERFSLILESASTNQTSMYLCASSSSYLAGGADTQYFGPGTRLTVL.